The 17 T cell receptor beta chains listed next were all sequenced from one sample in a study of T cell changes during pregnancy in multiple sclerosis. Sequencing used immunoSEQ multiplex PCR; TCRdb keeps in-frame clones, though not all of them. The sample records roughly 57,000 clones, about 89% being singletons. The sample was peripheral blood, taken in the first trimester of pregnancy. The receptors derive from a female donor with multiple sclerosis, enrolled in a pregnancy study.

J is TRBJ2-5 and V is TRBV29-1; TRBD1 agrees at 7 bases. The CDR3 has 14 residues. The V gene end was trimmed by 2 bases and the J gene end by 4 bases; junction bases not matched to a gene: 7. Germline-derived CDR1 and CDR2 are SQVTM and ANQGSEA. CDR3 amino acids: CSVEFPTGSETQYF. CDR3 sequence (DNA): TGCAGCGTTGAATTCCCGACAGGGTCAGAGACCCAGTACTTC.

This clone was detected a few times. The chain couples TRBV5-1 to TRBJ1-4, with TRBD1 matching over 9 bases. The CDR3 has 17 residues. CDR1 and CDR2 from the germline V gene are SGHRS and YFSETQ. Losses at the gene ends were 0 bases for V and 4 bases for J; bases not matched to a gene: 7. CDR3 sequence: CASSLGHGTGLNEKLFF. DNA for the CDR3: TGCGCCAGCAGCTTGGGACATGGGACAGGGCTTAATGAAAAACTGTTTTTT.

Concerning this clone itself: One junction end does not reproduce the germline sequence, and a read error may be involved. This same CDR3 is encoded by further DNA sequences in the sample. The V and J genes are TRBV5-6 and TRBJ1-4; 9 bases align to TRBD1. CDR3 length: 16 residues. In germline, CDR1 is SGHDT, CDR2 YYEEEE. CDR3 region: CASSPVRGQGYEKLFF. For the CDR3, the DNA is TGTGCCAGCAGCCCGGTACGGGGACAGGGCTATGAAAAACTATTTTTT.

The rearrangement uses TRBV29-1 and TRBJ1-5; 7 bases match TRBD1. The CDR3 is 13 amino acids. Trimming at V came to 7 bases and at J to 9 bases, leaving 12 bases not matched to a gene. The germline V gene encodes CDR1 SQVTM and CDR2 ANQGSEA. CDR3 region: CSASEGASRPQHF. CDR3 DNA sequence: TGCAGCGCATCCGAGGGGGCTAGTCGGCCCCAGCATTTT.

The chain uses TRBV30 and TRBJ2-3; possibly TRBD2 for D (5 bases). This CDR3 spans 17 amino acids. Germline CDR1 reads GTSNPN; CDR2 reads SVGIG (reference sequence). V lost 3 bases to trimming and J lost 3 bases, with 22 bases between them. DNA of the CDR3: TGTGCCTGGAGGCCCCCCGACACCCGGGGATATACAGATACGCAGTATTTT. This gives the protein CAWRPPDTRGYTDTQYF.

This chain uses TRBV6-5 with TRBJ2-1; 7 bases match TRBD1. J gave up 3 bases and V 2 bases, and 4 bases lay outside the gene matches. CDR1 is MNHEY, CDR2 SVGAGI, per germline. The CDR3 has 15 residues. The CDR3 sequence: CASSYRTGVYNEQFF. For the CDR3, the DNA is TGTGCCAGCAGTTACAGGACAGGTGTCTACAATGAGCAGTTCTTC.

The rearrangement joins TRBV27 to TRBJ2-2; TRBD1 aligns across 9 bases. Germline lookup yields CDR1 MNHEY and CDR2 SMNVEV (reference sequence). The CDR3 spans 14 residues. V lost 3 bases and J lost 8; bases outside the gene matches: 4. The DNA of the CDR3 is TGTGCCAGCAGTTTCGGGACAGGGCTTGGGGAGCTGTTTTTT. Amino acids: CASSFGTGLGELFF.

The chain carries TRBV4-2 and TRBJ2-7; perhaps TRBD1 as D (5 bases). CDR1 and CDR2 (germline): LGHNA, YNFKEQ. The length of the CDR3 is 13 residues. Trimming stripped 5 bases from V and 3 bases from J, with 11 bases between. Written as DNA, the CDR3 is TGTGCCAGCAGCGATGGACAAGGCTACGAGCAGTACTTC. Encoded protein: CASSDGQGYEQYF.

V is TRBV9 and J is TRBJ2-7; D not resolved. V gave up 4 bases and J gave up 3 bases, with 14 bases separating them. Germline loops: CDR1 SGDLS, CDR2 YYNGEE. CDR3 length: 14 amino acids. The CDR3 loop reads CASSPHSYSYEQYF. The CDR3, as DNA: TGTGCCAGCAGCCCCCACAGTTATAGCTACGAGCAGTACTTC.

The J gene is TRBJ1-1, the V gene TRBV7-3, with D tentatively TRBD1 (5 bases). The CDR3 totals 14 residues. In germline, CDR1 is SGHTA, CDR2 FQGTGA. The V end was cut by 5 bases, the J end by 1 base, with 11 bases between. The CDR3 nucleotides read TGTGCCAGCAGCGCATTGGGGGGGAACACTGAAGCTTTCTTT. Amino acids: CASSALGGNTEAFF.

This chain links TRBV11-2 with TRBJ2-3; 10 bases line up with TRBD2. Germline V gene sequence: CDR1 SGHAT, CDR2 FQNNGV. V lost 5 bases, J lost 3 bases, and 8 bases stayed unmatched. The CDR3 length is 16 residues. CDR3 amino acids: CASSPWPAGGTDTQYF. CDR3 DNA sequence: TGTGCCAGCAGCCCGTGGCCAGCGGGGGGGACAGATACGCAGTATTTT.

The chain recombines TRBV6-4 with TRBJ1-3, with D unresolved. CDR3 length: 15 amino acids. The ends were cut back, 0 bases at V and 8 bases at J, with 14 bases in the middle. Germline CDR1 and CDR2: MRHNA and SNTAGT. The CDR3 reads CASSDSAPGSHTIYF. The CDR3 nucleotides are TGTGCCAGCAGTGACTCGGCCCCGGGGAGTCACACCATATATTTT.

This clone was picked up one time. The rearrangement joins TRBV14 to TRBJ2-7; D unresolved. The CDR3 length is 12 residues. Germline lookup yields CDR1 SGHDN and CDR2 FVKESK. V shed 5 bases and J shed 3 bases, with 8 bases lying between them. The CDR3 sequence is CASSSNYYEQYF. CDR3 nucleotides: TGTGCCAGCAGCTCCAACTACTACGAGCAGTACTTC. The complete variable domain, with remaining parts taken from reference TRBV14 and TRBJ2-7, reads EAGVTQFPSHSVIEKGQTVTLRCDPISGHDNLYWYRRVMGKEIKFLLHFVKESKQDESGMPNNRFLAERTGGTYSTLKVQPAELEDSGVYFCASSSNYYEQYFGPGTRLTVT.

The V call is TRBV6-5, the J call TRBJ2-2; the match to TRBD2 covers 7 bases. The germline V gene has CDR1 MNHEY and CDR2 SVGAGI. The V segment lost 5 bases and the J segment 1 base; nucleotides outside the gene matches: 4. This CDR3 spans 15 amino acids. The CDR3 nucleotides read TGTGCCAGCAGTCCAAGGGAGGGGAACACCGGGGAGCTGTTTTTT. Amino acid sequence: CASSPREGNTGELFF.

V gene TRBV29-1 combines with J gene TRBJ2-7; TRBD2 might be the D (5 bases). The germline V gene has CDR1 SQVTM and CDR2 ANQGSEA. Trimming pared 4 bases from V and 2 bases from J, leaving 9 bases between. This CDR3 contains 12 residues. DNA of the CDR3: TGCAGCGTTGGGACTGGGACCTACGAGCAGTACTTC. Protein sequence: CSVGTGTYEQYF.

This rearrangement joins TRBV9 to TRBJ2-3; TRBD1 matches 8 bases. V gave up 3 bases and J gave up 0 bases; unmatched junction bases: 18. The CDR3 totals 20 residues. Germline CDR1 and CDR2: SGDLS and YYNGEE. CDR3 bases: TGTGCCAGCAGCGCGTCCCTTTTAGCACCGGACAGGGAAAGCACAGATACGCAGTATTTT. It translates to CASSASLLAPDRESTDTQYF.

CDR3 protein: CASRGGDQPQHF. The CDR3 nucleotides read TGTGCCAGCAGGGGGGGTGATCAGCCCCAGCATTTT. The rearrangement joins TRBV2 to TRBJ1-5; D may be TRBD1 (5 bases). The V gene lost 6 bases and the J gene lost 5 bases, with 8 bases spanning the gap. There are 12 residues in the CDR3. Germline V gives CDR1 SNHLY, CDR2 FYNNEI.